This entry concerns a single T cell receptor (beta chain). Original data processing: Estimation of nucleated cell counts relied on the amplification of reference gene primers. Here immunoSEQ multiplex PCR was the method, and the copy in TCRdb shows in-frame clones only, minus some. Clone size and the V and J calls come from that table; the DNA yielded D and trimming. The profile shows around 190,000 clones, roughly 80% of them singletons. This entry belongs to a study of blood T cell repertoires in COVID-19. In the study overall: Samples of COVID-19 (acute and convalescent) were obtained from the United States, Italy and Spain. Sample material is recorded as cDNA or gDNA derived from T cells, B-cell-depleted T cells, or PBMCs.

Sequenced input: peripheral blood. This clonotype was sampled from a woman aged 50 to 60 with acute or convalescent COVID-19.

Here the CDR3 DNA reads TGTGCCATTACAGGATTTTACTCTGGAAACACCATATATTTT. Its translation is CAITGFYSGNTIYF. The chain combines TRBV2 with TRBJ1-3, with D possibly being TRBD1 (5 bases). Trimming took 10 bases from V and 0 from J, leaving 13 bases between them. This CDR3 comprises 14 residues. CDR1 SNHLY and CDR2 FYNNEI come from the germline V gene. The complete variable domain, with remaining parts taken from reference TRBV2 and TRBJ1-3, reads EPEVTQTPSHQVTQMGQEVILRCVPISNHLYFYWYRQILGQKVEFLVSFYNNEISEKSEIFDDQFSVERPDGSNFTLKIRSTKLEDSAMYFCAITGFYSGNTIYFGEGSWLTVV.